Each of the 12 T cell receptor beta chains below was sequenced from the same sample in a study of beta chain features in type 1 diabetes. General observations from the study: Within each of all four CD4+ subsets, Type 1 diabetes patients had TCRB CDR3s that were moderately but significantly shorter.

Every bit of the isolated RNA underwent reverse transcription, so sequencing read expressed TCRB transcripts. Profiling relied on immunoSEQ multiplex PCR, and the TCRdb table lists in-frame clones only, not all of them. The data hold 95,000 to 150,000 clones, with over 15% observed a single time. For these TCRs, the target antigens are not known. What was sequenced was central memory CD4+ T cells from blood. The receptors derive from a man in his thirties or forties with type 1 diabetes.

This clone is a singleton in its sample. This chain joins TRBV14 and TRBJ1-2, with D unclear. V was trimmed by 2 bases and J by 4 bases, leaving 11 bases between them. Germline V gives CDR1 SGHDN, CDR2 FVKESK. The CDR3 loop spans 14 amino acids. The CDR3 DNA follows: TGTGCCAGCAGCCAAAAGGAGGTTCTCTATGGCTACACCTTC. Translating gives CASSQKEVLYGYTF. Full variable domain (rest looked up from reference TRBV14 and TRBJ1-2): EAGVTQFPSHSVIEKGQTVTLRCDPISGHDNLYWYRRVMGKEIKFLLHFVKESKQDESGMPNNRFLAERTGGTYSTLKVQPAELEDSGVYFCASSQKEVLYGYTFGSGTRLTVV.

The chain links TRBV14 to TRBJ2-5, with no clear D. Trimming pared 2 bases from V and 2 bases from J, leaving 18 bases between. This CDR3 comprises 17 residues. In germline, CDR1 is SGHDN, CDR2 FVKESK. CDR3 loop: CASSQFLTGTFQETQYF. For the CDR3, the DNA is TGTGCCAGCAGCCAATTTTTAACGGGCACCTTTCAAGAGACCCAGTACTTC.

The rearrangement uses TRBV6-5 and TRBJ1-1; no clear D. This CDR3 is built from 13 residues. V was cut by 0 bases and J by 4 bases, with 6 bases left in between. CDR1 is MNHEY, CDR2 SVGAGI, per germline. This chain's CDR3 is CASSYSTLTEAFF. The CDR3 DNA sequence: TGTGCCAGCAGTTACTCGACACTCACTGAAGCTTTCTTT.

The V and J genes are TRBV7-2 and TRBJ2-3, with D tentatively TRBD2 (5 bases). The CDR3 totals 14 residues. Per germline, CDR1 SGHTA and CDR2 FQGNSA. The V end was cut by 5 bases, the J end by 2 bases, with 11 bases between. The CDR3 nucleotides are TGTGCCAGCAGCCGCGGACTGAACACAGATACGCAGTATTTT. Protein: CASSRGLNTDTQYF. Filled out from reference TRBV7-2 and TRBJ2-3, the complete variable domain reads GAGVSQSPSNKVTEKGKDVELRCDPISGHTALYWYRQSLGQGLEFLIYFQGNSAPDKSGLPSDRFSAERTGGSVSTLTIQRTQQEDSAVYLCASSRGLNTDTQYFGPGTRLTVL.

The rearrangement joins TRBV7-2 to TRBJ1-2; D is perhaps TRBD1 (5 bases). Germline V CDR1 and CDR2: SGHTA, FQGNSA. V was clipped by 5 bases and J by 3 bases, with 10 bases between them. The CDR3 covers 13 residues. CDR3 DNA: TGTGCCAGCAGCCCCCCACAGGACTATGGCTACACCTTC. Protein: CASSPPQDYGYTF.

The chain couples TRBV30 to TRBJ2-5, with TRBD2 as a possible D gene (6 bases). Trimming removed 0 bases from V and 5 bases from J, with 13 bases in between. CDR1 and CDR2 from the germline V gene are GTSNPN and SVGIG (reference sequence). This CDR3 has 14 amino acids. For the CDR3, the DNA is TGTGCCTGGAGTGTGGGAGGCCTGGCGGAGACCCAGTACTTC. It yields the protein CAWSVGGLAETQYF. The variable domain in full, with the rest retrieved from reference TRBV30 and TRBJ2-5, is SQTIHQWPATLVQPVGSPLSLECTVEGTSNPNLYWYRQAAGRGLQLLFYSVGIGQISSEVPQNLSASRPQDRQFILSSKKLLLSDSGFYLCAWSVGGLAETQYFGPGTRLLVL.

This rearrangement joins TRBV7-2 to TRBJ2-2, with 10 bases lining up with TRBD1. Germline-derived CDR1 and CDR2 are SGHTA and FQGNSA. CDR3 length: 16 amino acids. The J segment lost 4 bases and the V segment lost 6 bases, leaving 8 bases of the junction unmatched. Here the CDR3 reads CASRTGGGRVTGELFF. The CDR3 DNA sequence: TGTGCCAGCAGGACAGGGGGCGGGCGAGTCACCGGGGAGCTGTTTTTT.

V gene TRBV7-2 combines with J gene TRBJ2-5, with a tentative D call TRBD2 (6 bases). The CDR3 length is 15 residues. Germline V gene data show CDR1 as SGHTA and CDR2 as FQGNSA. Trimming stripped 7 bases from V and 1 base from J, with 16 bases between. CDR3 in DNA: TGTGCCAGCACCTCTCTCAGACTAGTCCAAGAGACCCAGTACTTC. Its translation is CASTSLRLVQETQYF.

The V and J genes are TRBV25-1 and TRBJ2-3; D may be TRBD2 (6 bases). The CDR3 is 15 residues long. Germline V gene sequence: CDR1 MGHDK, CDR2 SYGVNS. V was clipped by 4 bases and J by 2 bases, with 13 bases between them. The CDR3 region is CASSVWGVPTDTQYF. The CDR3, as DNA: TGTGCCAGCAGTGTATGGGGGGTACCCACAGATACGCAGTATTTT.

The J gene is TRBJ1-1, the V gene TRBV7-2; 9 nucleotides match TRBD1. The CDR3 has 15 residues. V lost 4 bases to trimming and J lost 3 bases; unmatched junction nucleotides: 6. In germline, CDR1 is SGHTA, CDR2 FQGNSA. In nucleotides, the CDR3 is TGTGCCAGCAGCTCCCGCTGGGACAGGGACACTGAAGCTTTCTTT. It is translated as CASSSRWDRDTEAFF.

This clone was counted ten times or more. In the same sample, other DNA sequences code for this CDR3. The chain uses TRBV29-1 and TRBJ2-5, with a possible D match to TRBD2 (5 bases). This CDR3 spans 12 amino acids. V dropped 4 bases and J dropped 4 bases, with 10 bases sitting between them. Germline CDR1 and CDR2: SQVTM and ANQGSEA. The CDR3 loop reads CSVGGGGETQYF. CDR3 nucleotides: TGCAGCGTTGGGGGTGGAGGAGAGACCCAGTACTTC.

This chain uses TRBV9 with TRBJ2-6; a possible D gene is TRBD2 (5 bases). Germline lookup yields CDR1 SGDLS and CDR2 YYNGEE. This CDR3 spans 14 amino acids. Trimming took off 5 bases at V and 0 bases at J, with 6 bases between the two ends. The chain's CDR3 is CASSAGSGANVLTF. The CDR3 region has the DNA TGTGCCAGCAGTGCGGGCTCTGGGGCCAACGTCCTGACTTTC.